The 3 T cell receptor beta chains below come from one sample, sequenced in a study of metastatic and nonmetastatic thyroid tumors. TCRdb used MiXCR to call clones anew from the PCR reads. The sample records about 92,000 clones, 15% being singletons. No treatment of any kind had been given to any patient before thyroid surgery. The sequenced sample consisted of blood. The receptors here all came from a female donor with papillary thyroid cancer or a benign thyroid nodule (not recorded which). Some clones in this sample may be carry-over from other donors' samples.

At least ten counts were recorded for this clone. The sample has other DNA sequences that encode this CDR3 too. The chain joins TRBV2 to TRBJ2-3; 7 nucleotides agree with TRBD2. The germline gives CDR1 SNHLY, CDR2 FYNNEI. V lost 4 bases, J lost 6 bases, and 7 bases stayed unmatched. The CDR3 has 14 residues. This CDR3 is CASSGVAGHDTQYF. CDR3 nucleotides: TGTGCCAGCAGTGGAGTAGCGGGCCACGATACGCAGTATTTT.

This clone was detected only a few times. The chain has TRBV12-3 or TRBV12-4 and TRBJ2-1; D gene ambiguous. V lost 6 bases and J 9 bases, leaving 12 bases between the germline ends. The CDR3 loop spans 12 amino acids. CDR3 sequence reads: CASSVTRSEQFF. The CDR3 DNA follows: TGTGCCAGCAGCGTTACGCGCAGTGAGCAGTTCTTC.

The J gene is TRBJ1-2, the V gene TRBV3-1; D unclear. Germline V lookup: CDR1 LGHDT, CDR2 YNNKEL (reference sequence). Trimming stripped 6 bases from V and 8 bases from J, with 16 bases between. This CDR3 has 13 residues. The CDR3 reads CASRYHVSGGYTF. The CDR3 nucleotides are TGTGCCAGCAGATATCATGTGTCCGGGGGCTACACCTTC.